This entry lists 17 T cell receptor beta chains sequenced from one sample in a study of Graves' ophthalmopathy and Graves' hyperthyroidism. The sequenced template was RNA, covering the TCR beta CDR3 region. HTBI primers primed a first-round RT-PCR, and a second-round multiplex PCR followed. TCRdb re-called the multiplex PCR reads through MiXCR, storing one row per CDR3 protein. The data contain 350,000 to 450,000 distinct CDR3 sequences, 15% to 20% of them singletons. The sample comprised peripheral blood. Receptor source: a young woman with Graves' ophthalmopathy.

The genes are TRBV20-1 and TRBJ1-2; no clear D gene. The V end was cut by 0 bases, the J end by 8 bases, with 19 bases between. Looked up from germline, CDR1 is DFQATT and CDR2 is SNEGSKA (reference sequence). This CDR3 region has 15 residues. CDR3 nucleotide sequence: TGCAGTGCTAGAGATCTTTATCTGCGTCCAATGGGCTACACCTTC. This gives the protein CSARDLYLRPMGYTF.

This clonotype was seen at least ten times. The CDR3 nucleotides read TGTGCCTGGAGTAGGGAGGGTCGACAGGGGCGGAATCAGCCCCAGCATTTT. Protein: CAWSREGRQGRNQPQHF. This sequence joins TRBV30 and TRBJ1-5; TRBD1 aligns across 8 bases. V gave up 2 bases and J gave up 4 bases; unmatched junction bases: 13. This CDR3 spans 17 amino acids. Germline assignment: CDR1 GTSNPN and CDR2 SVGIG (reference sequence).

The sample holds many counts of this clonotype. The gene calls are TRBV4-2 and TRBJ2-6; D gene uncertain. V shed 2 bases and J shed 0 bases, with 14 bases lying between them. CDR1 is LGHNA, CDR2 YNFKEQ, per germline. The CDR3 length is 18 residues. The CDR3 coding sequence is TGTGCCAGCAGCCAAACCGGGCACGGAGACTCTGGGGCCAACGTCCTGACTTTC. As protein: CASSQTGHGDSGANVLTF.

This clonotype was detected ten times or more. The V gene is TRBV18, the J gene TRBJ2-7; 8 bases map to TRBD1. The CDR3 is 14 residues long. V lost 6 bases to trimming and J lost 5 bases; unmatched junction nucleotides: 9. CDR1 and CDR2 (germline): KGHSH, LQKENI. CDR3 protein: CASSRYLTGDEQYF. CDR3 DNA: TGTGCCAGCTCCCGATACCTGACAGGGGACGAGCAGTACTTC.

This chain uses TRBV6-5 with TRBJ2-5, with TRBD1 matching over 7 bases. Unmatched junction bases numbered 9, after V lost 8 bases and J lost 3 bases. The CDR3 extends over 14 amino acids. CDR1 is MNHEY, CDR2 SVGAGI, per germline. CDR3 DNA: TGTGCCAGCCGTTTTCTTGGGACAGAAGAGACCCAGTACTTC. Amino acids: CASRFLGTEETQYF.

In its sample, this clonotype was seen many times. The genes are TRBV19 and TRBJ2-7, with 8 bases lining up with TRBD2. With V trimmed by 6 bases and J by 3 bases, 10 bases remained unmatched. The CDR3 has 15 amino acids. In germline, CDR1 is LNHDA, CDR2 SQIVND (reference sequence). In DNA, the CDR3 is TGTGCCAGTAGACCGACGGGACTAGGGAACTACGAGCAGTACTTC. Translation gives CASRPTGLGNYEQYF.

The V call is TRBV6-1, the J call TRBJ2-7; TRBD1 matches at 7 bases. This CDR3 comprises 14 residues. Unmatched junction bases numbered 9, after V lost 7 bases and J lost 3 bases. Germline V gene sequence: CDR1 MNHNS, CDR2 SASEGT. CDR3 in amino acids: CASTPGTAIYEQYF. The CDR3, as DNA: TGTGCCAGCACTCCCGGGACAGCTATCTACGAGCAGTACTTC.

This clonotype was observed at least ten times. Lacking the conserved final phenylalanine or tryptophan, this CDR3 likely reflects a read error. The chain links TRBV28 to TRBJ2-2; D gene uncertain. Trimming shortened V by 3 bases and J by 6 bases, and 20 bases separated the two germline ends. This CDR3 is 17 amino acids long. Germline CDR1 MDHEN, CDR2 SYDVKM. Here the CDR3 DNA reads TGTGCCAGCAGTTTGTATAAGGCACCCGGACCTTCCGGGGAGCTGTTTTCT. Its protein is CASSLYKAPGPSGELFS.

This clonotype turned up a few times. A junction boundary mismatches the germline segment, possibly from a read error. This rearrangement joins TRBV28 to TRBJ2-7, with TRBD1 identical over 9 bases. Germline-derived CDR1 and CDR2 are MDHEN and SYDVKM. The CDR3 length is 16 residues. In DNA, the CDR3 is TGTGCCAGCAGTTTGCAAACAGGGGGCTTATCCTGCGAGCAGTACTTC. This sequence encodes CASSLQTGGLSCEQYF.

This chain connects TRBV12-3 or TRBV12-4 to TRBJ1-2; 9 bases agree with TRBD1. This CDR3 is 15 amino acids long. V lost 5 bases to trimming and J lost 3 bases; unmatched junction nucleotides: 7. CDR3 region: CASSVQGAGDYGYTF. CDR3 bases: TGTGCCAGCAGTGTACAGGGGGCTGGGGACTATGGCTACACCTTC.

This clonotype was found many times. The chain couples TRBV7-9 to TRBJ2-5; perhaps TRBD2 as D (5 bases). Trimming stripped 2 bases from V and 5 bases from J, with 12 bases between. The CDR3 covers 14 residues. The germline CDR1 and CDR2 sequences are SEHNR and FQNEAQ (reference sequence). The CDR3 sequence is CASSLTVGEETQYF. DNA of the CDR3: TGTGCCAGCAGCTTAACGGTTGGGGAGGAGACCCAGTACTTC. The full variable domain, with the rest looked up from reference TRBV7-9 and TRBJ2-5, is DTGVSQNPRHKITKRGQNVTFRCDPISEHNRLYWYRQTLGQGPEFLTYFQNEAQLEKSRLLSDRFSAERPKGSFSTLEIQRTEQGDSAMYLCASSLTVGEETQYFGPGTRLLVL.

This clonotype was observed at least ten times. The chain couples TRBV28 to TRBJ2-7; 7 nucleotides line up with TRBD1. Trimming removed 6 bases from V and 2 bases from J; junction bases left unmatched: 10. This CDR3 spans 15 amino acids. The germline CDR1 and CDR2 sequences are MDHEN and SYDVKM. The CDR3 loop reads CASRGEGGATYEQYF. CDR3 in DNA: TGTGCCAGCAGGGGAGAAGGGGGCGCAACCTACGAGCAGTACTTC.

This chain links TRBV6-1 with TRBJ2-7; D may be TRBD2 (6 bases). V gave up 10 bases and J gave up 5 bases, with 15 bases separating them. CDR3 length: 12 amino acids. Germline CDR1 MNHNS, CDR2 SASEGT. DNA of the CDR3: TGTGCCATCAAAGCCGGAGGGGACGAGCAGTACTTC. This sequence encodes CAIKAGGDEQYF.

This clonotype was found many times. The rearrangement links TRBV5-6 to TRBJ2-2; D not certain. Germline V lookup: CDR1 SGHDT, CDR2 YYEEEE. V dropped 5 bases and J dropped 5 bases, with 22 bases sitting between them. The CDR3 is 17 residues long. The chain's CDR3 is CASSLPRLESWTGELFF. In nucleotides, the CDR3 is TGTGCCAGCAGTCTCCCTAGGCTGGAGAGTTGGACCGGGGAGCTGTTTTTT.

The sample holds a few counts of this clonotype. This rearrangement joins TRBV12-3 or TRBV12-4 to TRBJ2-2, with D unclear. This CDR3 spans 15 amino acids. Trimming removed 3 bases from V and 0 bases from J, with 8 bases in between. The CDR3 reads CASSLVDANTGELFF. DNA of the CDR3: TGTGCCAGCAGTTTGGTGGACGCGAACACCGGGGAGCTGTTTTTT.

The table lists this clonotype with many counts. J is TRBJ1-1 and V is TRBV6-2 or TRBV6-3; TRBD1 matches at 7 bases. The CDR3 is 13 residues long. After removal of 11 bases from V and 5 bases from J, the junction contained 11 bases not matched to a gene. Germline V CDR1 and CDR2: MNHEY, SVGEGT. In DNA form, the CDR3 reads TGTGCCTCGCATGACAGGGTCGTTACTGAAGCTTTCTTT. Protein: CASHDRVVTEAFF.

The chain joins TRBV20-1 to TRBJ2-2; 8 positions agree with TRBD2. The CDR3 is 15 amino acids. Germline CDR1 and CDR2: DFQATT and SNEGSKA (reference sequence). With V trimmed by 4 bases and J by 5 bases, 9 bases remained unmatched. The CDR3 here is CSAKVLAGYTGELFF. The CDR3 region has the DNA TGCAGTGCTAAGGTCCTAGCGGGTTATACCGGGGAGCTGTTTTTT.